Below, 19 T cell receptor beta chains from the same sample are listed, as sequenced in a study of blood T cell repertoires in COVID-19 (dated by TCRdb to about 2020). Libraries were made using the immunoSEQ multiplex PCR assay. This immuneACCESS table, as held by TCRdb, lists in-frame sequences with V and J called but not all clones. Of the missing ones, under half trace to an unresolved V gene in checked studies; the others have no known cause. This sample has 410,000 or so clones in its table, and about 88% of those were observed once. Approximately 1.5% of the sample belongs to the ten largest clones. The specimen sequenced was peripheral blood. These receptor sequences come from a woman aged 35 to 49 with COVID-19, enrolled during active disease.

The chain joins TRBV5-1 to TRBJ2-7; D ambiguous. The germline V gene has CDR1 SGHRS and CDR2 YFSETQ. The CDR3 loop spans 14 amino acids. V was trimmed by 0 bases and J by 2 bases, leaving 9 bases between them. CDR3 in amino acids: CASSLGAPPYEQYF. In DNA form, the CDR3 reads TGCGCCAGCAGCTTGGGGGCTCCCCCCTACGAGCAGTACTTC.

The chain joins TRBV19 to TRBJ2-1; 8 nucleotides line up with TRBD1. The CDR3 runs 14 residues. Germline V gives CDR1 LNHDA, CDR2 SQIVND (reference sequence). V lost 4 bases to trimming and J lost 3 bases; unmatched junction nucleotides: 2. CDR3 region: CASSRQGIYNEQFF. CDR3 nucleotides: TGTGCCAGTAGTAGACAGGGGATCTACAATGAGCAGTTCTTC.

This clone was recorded only once. The rearrangement joins TRBV6-2 or TRBV6-3 to TRBJ1-5; D is undetermined. V was clipped by 5 bases and J by 3 bases, with 8 bases between them. The CDR3 has 13 amino acids. Germline assignment: CDR1 MNHEY and CDR2 SVGEGT. CDR3 nucleotide sequence: TGTGCCAGCAGTCTCTCCCCCAATCAGCCCCAGCATTTT. It specifies CASSLSPNQPQHF.

V and J are TRBV7-9 and TRBJ1-3; no reliable D call. V was cut by 7 bases and J by 2 bases, with 21 bases left in between. Germline CDR1 is SEHNR and CDR2 is FQNEAQ (reference sequence). The CDR3 has 17 residues. CDR3 protein: CASTPPAPGSPGNTIYF. CDR3 bases: TGTGCCAGCACCCCACCGGCTCCCGGGAGCCCTGGAAACACCATATATTTT.

The V and J genes are TRBV7-8 and TRBJ1-1; 8 positions match TRBD1. Germline assignment: CDR1 SGHVS and CDR2 FQNEAQ. Trimming at V came to 2 bases and at J to 5 bases, leaving 4 bases not matched to a gene. The CDR3 length is 14 residues. This CDR3 reads CASSLSGGATEAFF. In nucleotides, the CDR3 is TGTGCCAGCAGCTTATCAGGGGGCGCGACTGAAGCTTTCTTT.

The chain combines TRBV2 with TRBJ1-2, with TRBD1 as a possible D gene (5 bases). The V gene lost 3 bases and the J gene lost 4 bases, with 15 bases spanning the gap. Germline V gene data show CDR1 as SNHLY and CDR2 as FYNNEI. The CDR3 is 15 amino acids. CDR3 coding DNA: TGTGCCAGCAGTGATTCATGGCCCGGGGGCTATGGCTACACCTTC. Protein: CASSDSWPGGYGYTF.

The rearrangement uses TRBV7-2 and TRBJ2-7, with D hard to call. Germline V gene sequence: CDR1 SGHTA, CDR2 FQGNSA. V dropped 1 base and J dropped 0 bases, with 7 bases sitting between them. The CDR3 is made up of 14 amino acids. Here the CDR3 DNA reads TGTGCCAGCAGCTTAGTTTTGAGCTCCTACGAGCAGTACTTC. This sequence encodes CASSLVLSSYEQYF.

This chain connects TRBV3-1 (or the pseudogene TRBV3-2) to TRBJ1-6; D is possibly TRBD1 (6 bases). CDR1 and CDR2 from the germline V gene are LGHDT and YNNKEL (reference sequence). The CDR3 loop spans 16 amino acids. Between the trimmed V and J ends, which lost 0 bases and 5 bases, there was a span of 11 bases. The CDR3 protein is CASSQDRGTNNSPLHF. The CDR3 nucleotides are TGTGCCAGCAGCCAAGATAGGGGGACCAATAATTCACCCCTCCACTTT.

This clone was counted a few times. The chain links TRBV6-2 or TRBV6-3 to TRBJ2-2, with D hard to call. CDR1 and CDR2 from the germline V gene are MNHEY and SVGEGT. The V gene lost 4 bases and the J gene lost 3 bases, with 6 bases spanning the gap. This CDR3 is 13 amino acids long. The CDR3 nucleotides are TGTGCCAGCAGTTCCGGGTACACCGGGGAGCTGTTTTTT. As protein: CASSSGYTGELFF.

This CDR3 reads CSVMMGAEDTQYF. The DNA for the CDR3 is TGCAGCGTTATGATGGGGGCGGAAGATACGCAGTATTTT. The chain couples TRBV29-1 to TRBJ2-3; D may be TRBD1 (6 bases). V dropped 5 bases and J dropped 5 bases, with 14 bases sitting between them. The CDR3 length is 13 residues. Germline CDR1 and CDR2: SQVTM and ANQGSEA.

This clone has just a few counts. This sequence joins TRBV4-3 and TRBJ1-2; D unresolved. Germline V gene lookup returns CDR1 LGHNA and CDR2 YSLEER. V was cut by 0 bases and J by 3 bases, with 11 bases left in between. The CDR3 loop spans 15 amino acids. Written as DNA, the CDR3 is TGCGCCAGCAGCCAAGAAAGTCGGGAGGACTATGGCTACACCTTC. Translated: CASSQESREDYGYTF.

This chain links TRBV27 with TRBJ2-7, with D perhaps TRBD2 (6 bases). The CDR3 sequence is 14 residues long. Germline V gene data show CDR1 as MNHEY and CDR2 as SMNVEV (reference sequence). The germline V and J ends were trimmed by 3 bases and 1 base, with 10 bases remaining between them. In DNA form, the CDR3 reads TGTGCCAGCAGTTTCAGTGGGGGGTCCTACGAGCAGTACTTC. Its protein is CASSFSGGSYEQYF.

The chain joins TRBV12-5 to TRBJ2-1; tentative D call: TRBD2 (5 bases). The CDR3 is 15 residues long. Germline V CDR1 and CDR2: LGHNT, FRNRAP. With 6 bases removed from V and 0 bases from J, the gap between germline ends came to 12 bases. The CDR3 coding sequence is TGTGCTAGTGGGCCTAGCTGGAGCTCCTACAATGAGCAGTTCTTC. It yields the protein CASGPSWSSYNEQFF.

This chain uses TRBV19 with TRBJ2-6, with 9 nucleotides matching TRBD1. Trimming took 6 bases from V and 4 from J; bases not matched to a gene: 10. Germline V lookup: CDR1 LNHDA, CDR2 SQIVND (reference sequence). There are 17 residues in the CDR3. CDR3: CASSARTGGRGANVLTF. CDR3 nucleotide sequence: TGTGCCAGTAGCGCCCGTACAGGGGGCCGCGGGGCCAACGTCCTGACTTTC.

V and J are TRBV28 and TRBJ1-4; D possibly corresponds to TRBD1 (5 bases). The CDR3 is made up of 13 amino acids. Per germline, CDR1 MDHEN and CDR2 SYDVKM. V shed 10 bases and J shed 7 bases, with 16 bases lying between them. Here the CDR3 reads CATTGGGSEKLFF. In DNA form, the CDR3 reads TGTGCCACCACCGGGGGGGGTTCTGAAAAACTGTTTTTT.

This rearrangement joins TRBV6-5 to TRBJ1-1; D might be TRBD1 (5 bases). V lost 7 bases and J 6 bases, leaving 18 bases between the germline ends. The germline V gene encodes CDR1 MNHEY and CDR2 SVGAGI. The CDR3 is made up of 14 amino acids. The DNA for the CDR3 is TGTGCCAGCACCCCAAGGAGGGGTTCAGCTGAAGCTTTCTTT. Its translation: CASTPRRGSAEAFF.

This rearrangement joins TRBV7-9 to TRBJ2-1; tentative D call: TRBD2 (5 bases). The germline gives CDR1 SEHNR, CDR2 FQNEAQ (reference sequence). Trimming removed 3 bases at V and 11 bases at J, with 11 bases between. This CDR3 has 12 residues. The CDR3, as DNA: TGTGCCAGCAGCTTCGGCGGGTTTCAGCAGTTCTTC. The encoded protein is CASSFGGFQQFF.

The V call is TRBV11-3, the J call TRBJ2-7; possible D gene TRBD2, 5 bases. The CDR3 sequence is 14 residues long. Trimming stripped 5 bases from V and 5 bases from J, with 16 bases between. CDR1 and CDR2 (germline): SGHNT, YENEEA. CDR3 protein: CASSNPLAGNEQYF. Here the CDR3 DNA reads TGTGCCAGCAGCAACCCCCTCGCGGGCAACGAGCAGTACTTC. The full variable domain, with the rest looked up from reference TRBV11-3 and TRBJ2-7, is EAGVVQSPRYKIIEKKQPVAFWCNPISGHNTLYWYLQNLGQGPELLIRYENEEAVDDSQLPKDRFSAERLKGVDSTLKIQPAELGDSAVYLCASSNPLAGNEQYFGPGTRLTVT.

To note about this clone: Other DNA sequences of this sample code for an identical CDR3. The V call is TRBV28, the J call TRBJ1-5; tentative D call: TRBD1 (6 bases). The CDR3 is made up of 13 amino acids. V was clipped by 5 bases and J by 6 bases, with 11 bases between them. Germline V lookup: CDR1 MDHEN, CDR2 SYDVKM. The chain's CDR3 is CASSLLGAQPQHF. The CDR3 coding sequence is TGTGCCAGCAGTCTTTTGGGGGCTCAGCCCCAGCATTTT.